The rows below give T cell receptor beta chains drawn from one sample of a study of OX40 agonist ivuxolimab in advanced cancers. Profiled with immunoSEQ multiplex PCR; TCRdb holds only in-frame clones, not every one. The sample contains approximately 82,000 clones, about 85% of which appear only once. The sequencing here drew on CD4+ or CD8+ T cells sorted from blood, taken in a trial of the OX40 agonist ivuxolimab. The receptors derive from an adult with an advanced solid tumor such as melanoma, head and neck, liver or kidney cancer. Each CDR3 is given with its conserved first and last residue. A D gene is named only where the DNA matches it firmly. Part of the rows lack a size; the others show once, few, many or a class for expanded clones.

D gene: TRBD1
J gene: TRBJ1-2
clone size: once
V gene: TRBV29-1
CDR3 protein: CSVGGTGANYGYTF

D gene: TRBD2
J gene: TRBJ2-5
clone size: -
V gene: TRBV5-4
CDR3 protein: CASSPGLAGETQYF

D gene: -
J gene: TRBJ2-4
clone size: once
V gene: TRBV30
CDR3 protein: CAWNGGAANIQYF

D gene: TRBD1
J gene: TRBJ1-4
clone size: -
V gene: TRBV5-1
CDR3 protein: CASSPTGTGEGPNEKLFF

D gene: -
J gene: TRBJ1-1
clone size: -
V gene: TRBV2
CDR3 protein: CASSEQRMNTEAFF

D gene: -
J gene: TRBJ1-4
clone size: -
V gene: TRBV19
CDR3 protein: CASSPGRGPNEKLFF

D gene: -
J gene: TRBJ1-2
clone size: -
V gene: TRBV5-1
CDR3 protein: CASSLGAPAEWGYTF

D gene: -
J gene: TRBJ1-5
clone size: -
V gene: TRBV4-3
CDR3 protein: CASSQDHSGPQPQHF

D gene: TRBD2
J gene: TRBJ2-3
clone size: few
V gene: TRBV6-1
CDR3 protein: CASGSGGADTQYF

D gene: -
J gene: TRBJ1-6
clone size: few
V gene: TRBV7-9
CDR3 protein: CASSLVPSYNSPLHF

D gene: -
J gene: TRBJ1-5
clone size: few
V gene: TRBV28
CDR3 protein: CASSISNQPQHF

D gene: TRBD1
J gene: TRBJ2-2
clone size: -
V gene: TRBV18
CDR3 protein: CASSPWTGATGELFF

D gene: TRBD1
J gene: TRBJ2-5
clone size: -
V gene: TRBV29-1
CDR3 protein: CSVRTGGETQYF

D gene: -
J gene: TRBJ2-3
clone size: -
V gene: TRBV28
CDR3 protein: CASSFSARTDTQYF

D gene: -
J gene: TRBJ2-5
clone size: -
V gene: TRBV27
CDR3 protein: CASRALDRPQETQYF

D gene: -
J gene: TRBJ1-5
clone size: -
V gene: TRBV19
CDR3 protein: CASSIFTGQSNQPQHF

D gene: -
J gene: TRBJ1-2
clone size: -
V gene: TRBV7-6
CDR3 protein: CASSLQRDYGYTF

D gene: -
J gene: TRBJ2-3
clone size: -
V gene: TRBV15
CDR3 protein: CATSIQESLTDTQYF

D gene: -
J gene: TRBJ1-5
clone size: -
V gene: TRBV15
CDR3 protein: CATSLPNQPQHF

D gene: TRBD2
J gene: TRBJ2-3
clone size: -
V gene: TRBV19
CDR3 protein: CASSRGSGGRTDTQYF

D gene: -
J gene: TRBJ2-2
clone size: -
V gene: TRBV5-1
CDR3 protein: CASSLMRNTGELFF

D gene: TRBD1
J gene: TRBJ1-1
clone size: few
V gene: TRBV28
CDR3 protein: CASSFSGGNTEAFF